This passage covers 5 T cell receptor beta chains from one sample sequenced in a study of T-cell memory formation after mild COVID-19. Using its own MiXCR run on the 5' RACE reads, TCRdb lists one record per CDR3 protein. This sample has roughly 620,000 distinct CDR3 sequences, with approximately 19% found just once. The sequenced sample was PBMCs or a T cell subset sorted from them (not recorded which). The receptors were sampled from an adult woman who had mild COVID-19 (a few samples of this study predate the infection). Cell type and time point are not known.

The chain has TRBV20-1 and TRBJ2-5, with D unclear. The length of the CDR3 is 14 residues. CDR1 DFQATT and CDR2 SNEGSKA come from the germline V gene (reference sequence). V dropped 5 bases and J dropped 1 base, with 14 bases sitting between them. The CDR3 here is CSASRYLGQETQYF. CDR3 coding DNA: TGCAGTGCTTCCAGGTATCTGGGCCAAGAGACCCAGTACTTC.

The V and J genes are TRBV20-1 and TRBJ1-6, with D possibly matching TRBD1 (5 bases). Deletions cut 5 bases from V and 5 bases from J, with 19 bases between. The germline gives CDR1 DFQATT, CDR2 SNEGSKA (reference sequence). The CDR3 spans 16 residues. The CDR3 is CSALDPKGLNNSPLHF. CDR3 nucleotides: TGCAGTGCTTTAGATCCGAAGGGACTGAATAATTCACCCCTCCACTTT.

This clonotype was observed a few times. J is TRBJ1-1 and V is TRBV19; 12 bases are a match to TRBD1. The CDR3 consists of 15 residues. Germline CDR1 is LNHDA and CDR2 is SQIVND (reference sequence). V shed 6 bases, J shed 3 bases, and the junction held 5 bases outside the gene matches. CDR3 loop: CASSGDRGPDTEAFF. The CDR3 DNA reads TGTGCCAGTAGCGGGGACAGGGGGCCGGACACTGAAGCTTTCTTT.

V and J are TRBV27 and TRBJ2-3, with a possible D match to TRBD2 (7 bases). V lost 3 bases, J lost 1 base, and 14 bases lay in between. The CDR3 spans 16 residues. Germline CDR1 reads MNHEY; CDR2 reads SMNVEV (reference sequence). The DNA of the CDR3 is TGTGCCAGCAGTTTGTCCAGGGGAGGGGGCACAGATACGCAGTATTTT. This sequence encodes CASSLSRGGGTDTQYF.

The rearrangement links TRBV7-9 to TRBJ2-7; D may be TRBD1 (7 bases). The CDR3 has 14 amino acids. The V and J ends lost 8 bases and 3 bases respectively, with 17 bases between them. Germline values: CDR1 SEHNR, CDR2 FQNEAQ (reference sequence). The CDR3 DNA is TGTGCCAGCGGATGGGGGGACAGAGACTACGAGCAGTACTTC. Amino acids: CASGWGDRDYEQYF.